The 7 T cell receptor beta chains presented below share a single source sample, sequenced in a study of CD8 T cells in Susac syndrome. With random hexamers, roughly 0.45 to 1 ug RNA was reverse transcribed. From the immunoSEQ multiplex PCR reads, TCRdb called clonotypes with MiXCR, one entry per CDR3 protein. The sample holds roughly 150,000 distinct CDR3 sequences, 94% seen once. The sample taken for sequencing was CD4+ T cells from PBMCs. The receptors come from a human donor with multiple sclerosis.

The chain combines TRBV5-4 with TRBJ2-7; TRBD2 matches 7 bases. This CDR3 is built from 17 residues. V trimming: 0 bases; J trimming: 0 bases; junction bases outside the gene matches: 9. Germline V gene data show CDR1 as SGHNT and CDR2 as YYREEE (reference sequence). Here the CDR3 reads CASSLGGSGMSSYEQYF. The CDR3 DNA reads TGTGCCAGCAGCTTGGGAGGGAGCGGGATGAGCTCCTACGAGCAGTACTTC. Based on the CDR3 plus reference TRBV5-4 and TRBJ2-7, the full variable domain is ETGVTQSPTHLIKTRGQQVTLRCSSQSGHNTVSWYQQALGQGPQFIFQYYREEENGRGNFPPRFSGLQFPNYSSELNVNALELDDSALYLCASSLGGSGMSSYEQYFGPGTRLTVT.

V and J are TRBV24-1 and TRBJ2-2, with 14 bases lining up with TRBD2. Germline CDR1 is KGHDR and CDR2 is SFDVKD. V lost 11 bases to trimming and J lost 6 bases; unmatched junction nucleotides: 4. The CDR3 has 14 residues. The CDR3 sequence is CAIGTSGSAGELFF. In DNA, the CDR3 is TGTGCCATCGGGACTAGCGGGAGTGCCGGGGAGCTGTTTTTT.

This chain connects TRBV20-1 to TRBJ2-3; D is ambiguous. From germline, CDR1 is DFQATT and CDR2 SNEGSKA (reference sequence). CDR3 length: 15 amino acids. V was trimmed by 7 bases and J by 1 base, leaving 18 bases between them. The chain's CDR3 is CSVPVGPAGTDTQYF. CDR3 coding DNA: TGCAGTGTACCAGTAGGACCCGCTGGCACAGATACGCAGTATTTT.

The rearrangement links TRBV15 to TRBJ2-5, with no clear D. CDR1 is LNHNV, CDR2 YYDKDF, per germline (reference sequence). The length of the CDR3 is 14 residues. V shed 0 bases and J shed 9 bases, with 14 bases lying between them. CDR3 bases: TGTGCCACCAGCAGAGATCGAGTTCGCGTGGCCCAGTACTTC. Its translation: CATSRDRVRVAQYF.

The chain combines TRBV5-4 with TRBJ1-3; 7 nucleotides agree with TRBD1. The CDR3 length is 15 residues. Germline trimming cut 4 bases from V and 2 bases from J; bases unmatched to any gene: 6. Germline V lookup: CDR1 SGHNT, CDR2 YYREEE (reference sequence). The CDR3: CASSPGGGTGNTIYF. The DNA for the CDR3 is TGTGCCAGCAGCCCAGGGGGGGGGACTGGAAACACCATATATTTT.

CDR3 nucleotide sequence: TGTGCCAGCAGCTCCACTAGCGGGAGGAGTCCGTTCTTC. It specifies CASSSTSGRSPFF. The chain recombines TRBV5-4 with TRBJ2-1; 12 nucleotides line up with TRBD2. V lost 3 bases and J lost 15; bases outside the gene matches: 7. This CDR3 comprises 13 residues. Germline-derived CDR1 and CDR2 are SGHNT and YYREEE (reference sequence).

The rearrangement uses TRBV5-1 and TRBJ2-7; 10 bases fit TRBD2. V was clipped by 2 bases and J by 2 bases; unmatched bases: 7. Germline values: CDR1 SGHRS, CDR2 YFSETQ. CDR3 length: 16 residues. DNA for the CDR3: TGCGCCAGCAGCTTTTCCTGGACTAGCGGTACCTACGAGCAGTACTTC. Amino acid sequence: CASSFSWTSGTYEQYF.